A single sample gave rise to the 6 T cell receptor beta chains below, sequenced in a study of T cell responses to AZD1222 COVID-19 vaccine. Measured with immunoSEQ multiplex PCR; TCRdb has only the in-frame clones, and not every one. Of around 190,000 clones in the sample, approximately 92% were seen once. The starting material was peripheral blood, obtained on day 0 of AZD1222 vaccination. The source is an adult in good health.

This clone was detected only a few times. The CDR3 DNA follows: TGTGCCAGCAGCTTAGCCTCCCCCGGGGGGCGCTACACCTTC. It translates to CASSLASPGGRYTF. V usage is TRBV7-2 and J usage is TRBJ1-2; a possible D gene is TRBD1 (6 bases). The CDR3 is 14 amino acids. Deletions cut 0 bases from V and 9 bases from J, with 14 bases between. CDR1 and CDR2 from the germline V gene are SGHTA and FQGNSA. Variable domain in full (rest from reference TRBV7-2 and TRBJ1-2): GAGVSQSPSNKVTEKGKDVELRCDPISGHTALYWYRQSLGQGLEFLIYFQGNSAPDKSGLPSDRFSAERTGGSVSTLTIQRTQQEDSAVYLCASSLASPGGRYTFGSGTRLTVV.

This clone was found once. This chain connects TRBV5-1 to TRBJ1-6; D is unclear. Per germline, CDR1 SGHRS and CDR2 YFSETQ. V shed 0 bases and J shed 5 bases, with 21 bases lying between them. The CDR3 is 19 amino acids. The CDR3 DNA reads as TGCGCCAGCAGCTTGGCCGCGTACCAACGGGGAACTAATAATTCACCCCTCCACTTT. As protein: CASSLAAYQRGTNNSPLHF.

This chain joins TRBV9 and TRBJ1-6, with D unresolved. Germline CDR1 reads SGDLS; CDR2 reads YYNGEE. There are 15 residues in the CDR3. Trimming took off 0 bases at V and 8 bases at J, with 12 bases between the two ends. The CDR3 DNA follows: TGTGCCAGCAGCGTAGCTGGTCAGGATTATTCACCCCTCCACTTT. Translation gives CASSVAGQDYSPLHF.

This rearrangement joins TRBV5-4 to TRBJ2-3; D is unresolved. CDR3 length equals 13 residues. V shed 4 bases and J shed 6 bases, with 12 bases lying between them. Germline V gene lookup returns CDR1 SGHNT and CDR2 YYREEE (reference sequence). The CDR3, as DNA: TGTGCCAGCAGCCGCCCGGCCCGTGATACGCAGTATTTT. Its protein product is CASSRPARDTQYF.

V and J are TRBV5-1 and TRBJ2-2; D might be TRBD1 (5 bases). With 5 bases removed from V and 6 bases from J, the gap between germline ends came to 14 bases. The CDR3 spans 14 residues. Germline V gene sequence: CDR1 SGHRS, CDR2 YFSETQ. The CDR3 reads CASSPDTSAGELFF. The CDR3 coding sequence is TGCGCCAGCAGTCCGGACACATCGGCCGGGGAGCTGTTTTTT.

The chain couples TRBV30 to TRBJ1-2; 10 bases align to TRBD1. Germline V lookup: CDR1 GTSNPN, CDR2 SVGIG (reference sequence). The trim removed 1 base at V and 8 bases at J, leaving 16 bases unmatched. This CDR3 spans 17 amino acids. This CDR3 reads CAWSGGTGAVPLLGYTF. DNA of the CDR3: TGTGCCTGGAGTGGTGGGACAGGGGCCGTCCCACTTCTGGGCTACACCTTC.